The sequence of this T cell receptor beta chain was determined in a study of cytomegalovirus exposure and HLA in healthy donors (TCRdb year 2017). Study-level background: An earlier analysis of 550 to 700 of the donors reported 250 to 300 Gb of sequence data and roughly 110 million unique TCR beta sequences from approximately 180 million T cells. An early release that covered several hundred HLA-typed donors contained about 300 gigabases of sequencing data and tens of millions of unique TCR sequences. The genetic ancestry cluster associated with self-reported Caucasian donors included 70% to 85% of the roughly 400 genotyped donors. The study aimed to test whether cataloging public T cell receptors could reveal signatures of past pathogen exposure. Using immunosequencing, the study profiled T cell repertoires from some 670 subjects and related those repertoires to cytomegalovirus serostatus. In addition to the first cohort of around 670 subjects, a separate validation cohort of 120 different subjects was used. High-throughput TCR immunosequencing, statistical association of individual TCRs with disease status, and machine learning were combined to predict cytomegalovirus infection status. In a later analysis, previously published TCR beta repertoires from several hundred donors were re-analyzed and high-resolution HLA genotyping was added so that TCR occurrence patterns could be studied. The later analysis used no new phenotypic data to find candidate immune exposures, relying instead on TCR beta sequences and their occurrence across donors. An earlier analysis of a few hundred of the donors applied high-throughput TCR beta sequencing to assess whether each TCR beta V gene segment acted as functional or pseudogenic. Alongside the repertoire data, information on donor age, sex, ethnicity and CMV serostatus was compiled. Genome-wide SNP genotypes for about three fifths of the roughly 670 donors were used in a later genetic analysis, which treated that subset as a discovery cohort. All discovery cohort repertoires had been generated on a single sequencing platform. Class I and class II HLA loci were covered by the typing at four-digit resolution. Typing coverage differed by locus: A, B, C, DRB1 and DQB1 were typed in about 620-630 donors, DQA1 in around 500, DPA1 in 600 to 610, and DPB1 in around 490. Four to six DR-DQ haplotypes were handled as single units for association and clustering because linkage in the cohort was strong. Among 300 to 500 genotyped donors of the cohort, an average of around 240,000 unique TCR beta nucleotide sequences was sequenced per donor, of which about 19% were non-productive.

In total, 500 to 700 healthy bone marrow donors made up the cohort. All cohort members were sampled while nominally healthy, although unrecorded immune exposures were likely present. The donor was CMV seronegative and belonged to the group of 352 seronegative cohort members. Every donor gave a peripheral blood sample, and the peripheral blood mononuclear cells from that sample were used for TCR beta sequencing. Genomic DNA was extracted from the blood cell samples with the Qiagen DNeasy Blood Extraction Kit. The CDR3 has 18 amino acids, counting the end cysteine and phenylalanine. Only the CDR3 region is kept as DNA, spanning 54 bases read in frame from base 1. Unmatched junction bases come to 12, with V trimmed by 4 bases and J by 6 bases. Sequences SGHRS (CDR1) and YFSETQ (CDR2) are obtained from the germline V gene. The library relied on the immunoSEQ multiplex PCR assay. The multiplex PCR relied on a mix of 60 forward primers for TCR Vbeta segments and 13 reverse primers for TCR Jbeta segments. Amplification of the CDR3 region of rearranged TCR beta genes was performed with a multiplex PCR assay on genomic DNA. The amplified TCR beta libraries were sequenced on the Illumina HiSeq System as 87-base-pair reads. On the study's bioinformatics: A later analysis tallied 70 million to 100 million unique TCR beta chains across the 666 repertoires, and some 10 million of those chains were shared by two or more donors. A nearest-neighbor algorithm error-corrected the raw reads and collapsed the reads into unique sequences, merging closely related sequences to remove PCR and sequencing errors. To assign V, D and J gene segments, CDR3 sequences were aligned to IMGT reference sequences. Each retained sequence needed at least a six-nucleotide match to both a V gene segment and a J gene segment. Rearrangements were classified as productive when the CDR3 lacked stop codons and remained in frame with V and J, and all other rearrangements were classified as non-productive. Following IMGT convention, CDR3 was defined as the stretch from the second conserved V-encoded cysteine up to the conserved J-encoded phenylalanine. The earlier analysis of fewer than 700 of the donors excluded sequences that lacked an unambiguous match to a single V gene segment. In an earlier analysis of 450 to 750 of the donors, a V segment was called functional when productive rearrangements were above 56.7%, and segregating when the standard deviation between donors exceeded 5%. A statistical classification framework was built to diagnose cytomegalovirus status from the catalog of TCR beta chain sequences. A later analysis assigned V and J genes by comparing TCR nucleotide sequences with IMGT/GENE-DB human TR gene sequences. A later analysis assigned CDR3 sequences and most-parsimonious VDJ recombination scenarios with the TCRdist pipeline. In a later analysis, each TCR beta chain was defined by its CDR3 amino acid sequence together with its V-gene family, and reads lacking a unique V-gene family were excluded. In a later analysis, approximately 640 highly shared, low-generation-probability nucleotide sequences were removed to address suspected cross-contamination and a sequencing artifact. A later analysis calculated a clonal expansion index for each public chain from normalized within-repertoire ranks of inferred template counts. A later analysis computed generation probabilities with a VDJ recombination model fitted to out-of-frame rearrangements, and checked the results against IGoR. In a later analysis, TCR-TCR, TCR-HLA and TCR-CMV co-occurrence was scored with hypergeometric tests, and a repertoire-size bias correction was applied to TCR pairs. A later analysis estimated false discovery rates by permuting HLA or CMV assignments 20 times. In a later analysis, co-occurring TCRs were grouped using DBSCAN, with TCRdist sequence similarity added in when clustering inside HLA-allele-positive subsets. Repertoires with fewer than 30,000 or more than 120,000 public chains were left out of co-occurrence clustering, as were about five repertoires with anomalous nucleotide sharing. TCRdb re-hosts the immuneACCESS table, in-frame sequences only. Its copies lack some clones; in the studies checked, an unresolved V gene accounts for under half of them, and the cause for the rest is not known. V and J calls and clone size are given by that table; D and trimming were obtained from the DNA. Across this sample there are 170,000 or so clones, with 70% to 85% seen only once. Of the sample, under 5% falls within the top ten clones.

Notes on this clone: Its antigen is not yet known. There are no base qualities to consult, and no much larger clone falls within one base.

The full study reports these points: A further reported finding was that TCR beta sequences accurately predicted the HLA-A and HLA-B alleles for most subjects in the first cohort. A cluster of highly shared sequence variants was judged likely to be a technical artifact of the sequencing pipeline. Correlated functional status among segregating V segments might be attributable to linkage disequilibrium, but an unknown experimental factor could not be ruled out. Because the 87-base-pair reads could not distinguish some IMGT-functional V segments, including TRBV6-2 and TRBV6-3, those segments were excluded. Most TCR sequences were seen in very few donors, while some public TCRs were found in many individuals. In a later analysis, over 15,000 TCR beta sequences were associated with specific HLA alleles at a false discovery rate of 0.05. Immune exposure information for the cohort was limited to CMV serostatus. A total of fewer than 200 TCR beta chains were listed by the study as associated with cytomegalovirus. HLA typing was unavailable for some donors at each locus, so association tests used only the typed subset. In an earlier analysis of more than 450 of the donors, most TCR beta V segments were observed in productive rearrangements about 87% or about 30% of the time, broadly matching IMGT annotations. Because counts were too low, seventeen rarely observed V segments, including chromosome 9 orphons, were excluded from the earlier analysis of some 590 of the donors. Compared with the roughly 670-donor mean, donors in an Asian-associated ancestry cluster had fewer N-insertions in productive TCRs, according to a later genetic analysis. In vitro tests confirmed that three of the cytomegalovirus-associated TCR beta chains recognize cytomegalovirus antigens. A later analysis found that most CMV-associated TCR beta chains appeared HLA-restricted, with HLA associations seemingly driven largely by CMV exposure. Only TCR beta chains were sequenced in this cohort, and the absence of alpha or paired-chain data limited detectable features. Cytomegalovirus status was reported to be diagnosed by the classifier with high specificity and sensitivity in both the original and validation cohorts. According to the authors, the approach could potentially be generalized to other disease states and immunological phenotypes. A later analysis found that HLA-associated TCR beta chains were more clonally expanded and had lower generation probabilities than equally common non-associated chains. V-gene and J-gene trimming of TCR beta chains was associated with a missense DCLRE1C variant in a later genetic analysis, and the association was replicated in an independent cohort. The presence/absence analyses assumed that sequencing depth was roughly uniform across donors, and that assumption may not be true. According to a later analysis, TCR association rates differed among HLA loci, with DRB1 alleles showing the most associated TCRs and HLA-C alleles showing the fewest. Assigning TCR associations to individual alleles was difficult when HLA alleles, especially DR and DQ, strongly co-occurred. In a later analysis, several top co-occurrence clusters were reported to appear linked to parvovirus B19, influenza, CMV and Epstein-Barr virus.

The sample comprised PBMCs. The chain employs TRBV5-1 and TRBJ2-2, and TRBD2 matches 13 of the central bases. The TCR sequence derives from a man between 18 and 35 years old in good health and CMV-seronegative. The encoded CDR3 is CASSARLAGGDLAGELFF. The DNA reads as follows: TGCGCCAGCAGCGCTAGACTAGCGGGAGGAGATTTGGCCGGGGAGCTGTTTTTT.